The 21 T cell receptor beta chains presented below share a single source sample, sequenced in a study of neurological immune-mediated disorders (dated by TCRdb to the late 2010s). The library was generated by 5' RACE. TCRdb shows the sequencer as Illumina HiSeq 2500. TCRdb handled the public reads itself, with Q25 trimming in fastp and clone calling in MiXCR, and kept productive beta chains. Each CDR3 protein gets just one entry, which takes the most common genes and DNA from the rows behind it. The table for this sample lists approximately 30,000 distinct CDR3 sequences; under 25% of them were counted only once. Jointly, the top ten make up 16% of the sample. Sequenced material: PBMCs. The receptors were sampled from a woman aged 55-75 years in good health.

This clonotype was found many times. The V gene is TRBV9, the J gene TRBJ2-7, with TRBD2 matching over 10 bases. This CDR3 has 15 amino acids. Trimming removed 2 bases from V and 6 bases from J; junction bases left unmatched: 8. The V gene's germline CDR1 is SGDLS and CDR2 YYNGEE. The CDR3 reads CASSVLSGGAAEQYF. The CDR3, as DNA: TGTGCCAGCAGCGTCCTCAGCGGGGGGGCGGCCGAGCAGTACTTC.

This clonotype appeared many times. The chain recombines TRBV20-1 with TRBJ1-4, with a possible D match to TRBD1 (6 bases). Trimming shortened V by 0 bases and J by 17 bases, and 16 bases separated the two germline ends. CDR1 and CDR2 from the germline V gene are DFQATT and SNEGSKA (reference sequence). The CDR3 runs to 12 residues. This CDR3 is CSAREHDRLNFF. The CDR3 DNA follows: TGCAGTGCTAGAGAACATGACAGGCTAAATTTTTTT.

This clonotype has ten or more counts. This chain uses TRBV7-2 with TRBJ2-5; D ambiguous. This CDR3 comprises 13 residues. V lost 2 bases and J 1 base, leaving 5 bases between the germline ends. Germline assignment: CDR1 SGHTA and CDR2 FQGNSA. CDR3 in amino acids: CASSLPIQETQYF. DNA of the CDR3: TGTGCCAGCAGCTTACCTATCCAAGAGACCCAGTACTTC.

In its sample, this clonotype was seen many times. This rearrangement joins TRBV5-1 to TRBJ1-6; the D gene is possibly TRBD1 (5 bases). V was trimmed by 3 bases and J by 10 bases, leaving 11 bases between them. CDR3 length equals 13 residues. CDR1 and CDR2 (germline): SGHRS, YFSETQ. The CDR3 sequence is CASSSTRDSPLHF. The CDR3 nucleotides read TGCGCCAGCAGCTCGACCAGGGACTCACCCCTCCACTTT.

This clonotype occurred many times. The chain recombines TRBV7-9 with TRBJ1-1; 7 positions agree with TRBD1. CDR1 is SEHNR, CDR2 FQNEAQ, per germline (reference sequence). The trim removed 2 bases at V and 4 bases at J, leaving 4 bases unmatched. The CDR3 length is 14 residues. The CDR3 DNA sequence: TGTGCCAGCAGCTTACAGGGGGGTTTCACTGAAGCTTTCTTT. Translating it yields CASSLQGGFTEAFF.

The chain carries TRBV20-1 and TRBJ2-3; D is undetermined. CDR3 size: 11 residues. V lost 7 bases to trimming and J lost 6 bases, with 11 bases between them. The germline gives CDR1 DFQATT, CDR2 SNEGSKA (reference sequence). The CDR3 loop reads CSVRMGDTQYF. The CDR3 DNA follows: TGCAGTGTACGGATGGGGGATACGCAGTATTTT.

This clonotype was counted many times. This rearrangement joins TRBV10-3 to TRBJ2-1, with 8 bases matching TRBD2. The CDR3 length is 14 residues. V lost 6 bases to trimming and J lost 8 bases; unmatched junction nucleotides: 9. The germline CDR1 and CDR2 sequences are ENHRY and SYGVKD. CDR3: CAIRMGLGGDEQFF. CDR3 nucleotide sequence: TGTGCCATCAGGATGGGACTAGGAGGGGATGAGCAGTTCTTC.

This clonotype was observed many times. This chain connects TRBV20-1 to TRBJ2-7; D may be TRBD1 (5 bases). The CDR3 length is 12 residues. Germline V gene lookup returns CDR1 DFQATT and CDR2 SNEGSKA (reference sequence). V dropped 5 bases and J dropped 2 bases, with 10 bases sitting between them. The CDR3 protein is CSAVGRAYEQYF. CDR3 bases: TGCAGTGCTGTGGGCAGGGCCTACGAGCAGTACTTC.

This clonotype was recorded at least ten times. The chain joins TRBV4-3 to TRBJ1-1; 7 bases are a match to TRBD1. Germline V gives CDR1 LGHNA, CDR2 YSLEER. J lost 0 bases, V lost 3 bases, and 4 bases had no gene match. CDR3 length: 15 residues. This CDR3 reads CASSQGDSLNTEAFF. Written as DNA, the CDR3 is TGCGCCAGCAGCCAGGGGGACAGCCTGAACACTGAAGCTTTCTTT.

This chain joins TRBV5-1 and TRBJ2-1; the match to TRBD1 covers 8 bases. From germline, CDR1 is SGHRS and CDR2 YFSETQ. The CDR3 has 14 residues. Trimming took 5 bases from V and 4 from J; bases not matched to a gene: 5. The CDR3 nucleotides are TGCGCCAGCAGTGACAGGGGCGGGTACAATGAGCAGTTCTTC. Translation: CASSDRGGYNEQFF.

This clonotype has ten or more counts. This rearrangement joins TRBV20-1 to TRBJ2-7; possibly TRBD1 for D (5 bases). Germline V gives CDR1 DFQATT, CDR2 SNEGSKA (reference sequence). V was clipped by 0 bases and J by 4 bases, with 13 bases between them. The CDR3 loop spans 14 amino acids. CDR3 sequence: CSARDGAGNYEQYF. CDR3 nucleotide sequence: TGCAGTGCTAGAGATGGGGCCGGCAATTACGAGCAGTACTTC.

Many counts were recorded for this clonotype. The CDR3 DNA reads TGTGCCATCAGTGAGTCGGCAGGGACCTCTGGAAACACCATATATTTT. The encoded protein is CAISESAGTSGNTIYF. The chain has TRBV10-3 and TRBJ1-3; D possibly corresponds to TRBD1 (5 bases). Trimming removed 0 bases from V and 0 bases from J, with 9 bases in between. CDR1 and CDR2 (germline): ENHRY, SYGVKD. The CDR3 spans 16 residues.

CDR3 sequence (DNA): TGCAGCGCAGAGCAGGGCCAAGATACGCAGTATTTT. Protein: CSAEQGQDTQYF. The genes are TRBV29-1 and TRBJ2-3; tentatively, D is TRBD1 (5 bases). The CDR3 consists of 12 residues. Trimming left V 7 bases short and J 5 bases short, with 13 bases between. Germline V gives CDR1 SQVTM, CDR2 ANQGSEA.

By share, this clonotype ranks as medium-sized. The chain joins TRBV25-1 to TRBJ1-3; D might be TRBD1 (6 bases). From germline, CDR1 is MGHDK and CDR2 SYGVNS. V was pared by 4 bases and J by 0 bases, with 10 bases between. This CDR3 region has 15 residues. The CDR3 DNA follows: TGTGCCAGCAGTGTGGCAGGGGCCTCTGGAAACACCATATATTTT. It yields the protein CASSVAGASGNTIYF.

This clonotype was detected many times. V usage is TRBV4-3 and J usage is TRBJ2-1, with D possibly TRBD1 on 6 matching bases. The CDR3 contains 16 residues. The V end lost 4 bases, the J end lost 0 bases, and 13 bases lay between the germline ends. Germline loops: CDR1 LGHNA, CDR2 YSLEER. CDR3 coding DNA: TGCGCCAGCAGCCTCCAACAGGGATACTCCTACAATGAGCAGTTCTTC. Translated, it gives CASSLQQGYSYNEQFF.

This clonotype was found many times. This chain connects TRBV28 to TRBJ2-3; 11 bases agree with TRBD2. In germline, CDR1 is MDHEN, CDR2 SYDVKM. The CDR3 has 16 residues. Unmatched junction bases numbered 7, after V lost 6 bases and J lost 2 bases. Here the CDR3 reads CASSIRGLAATDTQYF. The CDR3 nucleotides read TGTGCCAGCAGCATCAGGGGACTAGCGGCCACAGATACGCAGTATTTT.

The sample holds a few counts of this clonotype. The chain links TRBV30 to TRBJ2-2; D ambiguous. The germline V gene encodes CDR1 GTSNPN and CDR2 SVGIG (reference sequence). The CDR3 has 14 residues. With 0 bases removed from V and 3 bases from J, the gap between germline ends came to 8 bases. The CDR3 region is CAWSVSPYTGELFF. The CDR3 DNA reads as TGTGCCTGGAGTGTAAGTCCTTACACCGGGGAGCTGTTTTTT.

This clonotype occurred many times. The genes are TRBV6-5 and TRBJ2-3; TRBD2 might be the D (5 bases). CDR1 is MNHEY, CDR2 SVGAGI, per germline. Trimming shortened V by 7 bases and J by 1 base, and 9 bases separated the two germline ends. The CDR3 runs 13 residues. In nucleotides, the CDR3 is TGTGCCAGCACAGACGGGGGCACAGATACGCAGTATTTT. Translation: CASTDGGTDTQYF.

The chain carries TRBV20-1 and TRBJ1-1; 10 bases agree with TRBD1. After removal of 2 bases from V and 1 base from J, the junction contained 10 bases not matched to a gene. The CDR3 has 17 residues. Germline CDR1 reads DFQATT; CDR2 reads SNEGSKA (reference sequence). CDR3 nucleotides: TGCAGTGCTAGACGGACAGGGGGTGGCGTCGAGAACACTGAAGCTTTCTTT. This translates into CSARRTGGGVENTEAFF.

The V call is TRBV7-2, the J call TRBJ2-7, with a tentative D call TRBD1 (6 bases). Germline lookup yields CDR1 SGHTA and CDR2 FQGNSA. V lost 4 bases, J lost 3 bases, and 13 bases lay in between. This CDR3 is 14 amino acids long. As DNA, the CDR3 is TGTGCCAGCAGCTACCAGGGGAGAGGCTACGAGCAGTACTTC. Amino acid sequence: CASSYQGRGYEQYF.

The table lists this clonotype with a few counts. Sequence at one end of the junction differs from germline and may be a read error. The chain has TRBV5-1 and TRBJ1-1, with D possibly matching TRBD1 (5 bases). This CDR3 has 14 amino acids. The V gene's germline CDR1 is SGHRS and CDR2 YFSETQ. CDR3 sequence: CASSGTYMTTEAFF. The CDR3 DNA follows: TGCGCCAGCAGCGGGACTTACATGACCACTGAAGCGTTCTTT.